This T cell receptor beta chain stems from a study of T cell repertoires in aging, cancer and after chemotherapy. About the research overall: Donors were grouped into six age bands spanning 30 or younger through 70 or older. Millions of TCR reads were in the whole dataset.

The template was genomic DNA from peripheral blood, not RNA. The length of the CDR3 is 16 residues. Germline CDR1 reads MNHEY; CDR2 reads SMNVEV (reference sequence). Trimming cost V 0 bases and J 3 bases; bases outside gene matches: 3. Rearranged V-D-J TRB sequences were amplified with a mixed TRB-A/B primer pool. Via MiXCR, TCRdb re-called the multiplex PCR reads, giving one row per CDR3 protein. Seen here are about 15,000 distinct CDR3 sequences, around half observed once, and the top ten hold over 9.5%. Source material: blood. The sequence was obtained from a human donor in good health. This chain links TRBV27 with TRBJ2-7; the match to TRBD2 covers 12 bases. DNA of the CDR3: TGTGCCAGCAGTTTATCAGGACTAGCGGGGTACTACGAGCAGTACTTC. Translating gives CASSLSGLAGYYEQYF.